This T cell receptor (beta chain) was captured by sequencing in a study of immune characterization of retroperitoneal liposarcoma (dated by TCRdb to between 2017 and 2020). This clonotype qualifies as medium-sized (0.01 to 0.1%). This receptor's antigen is unknown. The record has no base qualities; no much larger clone is one base away. Library method: PCR. This sample was sequenced with a NextSeq 500. Through fastp at Q25 and MiXCR, TCRdb rebuilt clones from the public reads, retaining in-frame beta chains. Entries that share a CDR3 protein sequence are merged under the most common genes and DNA. The table for this sample lists approximately 11,000 distinct CDR3 sequences; 20% to 25% of them were counted only once. The ten largest clones take up 8% to 9.5% of the sample. The germline V gene encodes CDR1 MNHEY and CDR2 SMNVEV (reference sequence). Counted from cysteine to phenylalanine, this CDR3 has 16 amino acids. The only DNA kept is the CDR3, 48 bases in frame from the first base.

Sequenced material: blood. The clonotype originates from a female donor with retroperitoneal liposarcoma. The chain joins TRBV27 to TRBJ2-1; 11 bases in the junction line up with TRBD1. The last part of the DNA fits TRBJ2-7 better; the J call may be wrong. In nucleotide form, the sequence is TGTGCCAGCAGCAAAAGGACAGGGGGCTACTACAATGAGCAGTACTTC. This translates into CASSKRTGGYYNEQYF.